The 15 T cell receptor beta chains listed next were all sequenced from one sample in a study of blood T cell repertoires in COVID-19. TCRdb's table, derived via immunoSEQ multiplex PCR, lists solely in-frame clones and lacks some. The table has about 410,000 clones, 89% seen once; the top ten hold about 1.4%. The sequenced sample consisted of peripheral blood. Receptors were obtained from a woman aged 40 to 50 with COVID-19, enrolled during active disease.

The chain recombines TRBV2 with TRBJ2-3; 9 bases map to TRBD2. This CDR3 is 16 amino acids long. J was trimmed by 2 bases and V by 1 base; bases with no gene match: 4. Germline assignment: CDR1 SNHLY and CDR2 FYNNEI. The CDR3 DNA reads TGTGCCAGCAGTGAAGTGGCTAGCGGGGTCACAGATACGCAGTATTTT. Protein sequence: CASSEVASGVTDTQYF.

The J gene is TRBJ2-3, the V gene TRBV5-1, with D perhaps matching TRBD2 (6 bases). Germline CDR1 is SGHRS and CDR2 is YFSETQ. The ends were cut back, 8 bases at V and 3 bases at J, with 22 bases in the middle. The CDR3 runs to 16 residues. The DNA of the CDR3 is TGCGCCAGTGACCGGGAGACTAGAGGCGGGACAGATACGCAGTATTTT. This encodes CASDRETRGGTDTQYF.

The chain uses TRBV7-9 and TRBJ1-4, with 10 bases lining up with TRBD1. This CDR3 is built from 17 residues. Germline V gene sequence: CDR1 SEHNR, CDR2 FQNEAQ (reference sequence). V dropped 5 bases and J dropped 2; count of bases not matched to a gene: 8. The DNA of the CDR3 is TGTGCCAGCAGCCCGAGGGACAGGGGAACGACTAATGAAAAACTGTTTTTT. Translation gives CASSPRDRGTTNEKLFF.

Written as DNA, the CDR3 is TGTGCCAGCAGCGTAGGGACCAGGGTAGGCACTGAAGCTTTCTTT. This codes for CASSVGTRVGTEAFF. This chain uses TRBV9 with TRBJ1-1; D might be TRBD1 (5 bases). V lost 0 bases and J lost 4, with 13 bases in between. This CDR3 spans 15 amino acids. Germline CDR1 SGDLS, CDR2 YYNGEE.

To note about this clone: This CDR3 is also generated by other DNA sequences in the sample. The V gene is TRBV6-2 or TRBV6-3, the J gene TRBJ2-1; possibly TRBD2 for D (5 bases). Trimming pared 6 bases from V and 10 bases from J, leaving 13 bases between. This CDR3 region has 12 residues. Germline V CDR1 and CDR2: MNHEY, SVGEGT. The CDR3 here is CASSPTRNEQFF. The CDR3 DNA reads as TGTGCCAGCAGCCCTACTAGGAACGAGCAGTTCTTC.

This clone was counted a single time. The rearrangement uses TRBV12-3 or TRBV12-4 and TRBJ1-1; TRBD1 might be the D (5 bases). CDR3 size: 13 residues. V was shortened by 1 base and J by 6 bases, with 9 bases between the two germline ends. The CDR3 loop reads CASSLDGTPEAFF. In nucleotides, the CDR3 is TGTGCCAGCAGTTTAGATGGGACTCCTGAAGCTTTCTTT.

The rearrangement uses TRBV7-6 and TRBJ2-3; 7 bases are shared with TRBD1. This CDR3 comprises 17 residues. With 1 base clipped from V and 2 bases from J, the junction kept 9 bases outside the gene matches. CDR1 and CDR2 (germline): SGHVS, FNYEAQ. The CDR3 nucleotides are TGTGCCAGCAGCTTAGAGAGGGGGCCGAGGAACACAGATACGCAGTATTTT. Its translation: CASSLERGPRNTDTQYF. The whole variable domain, filled in from reference TRBV7-6 and TRBJ2-3, reads GAGVSQSPRYKVTKRGQDVALRCDPISGHVSLYWYRQALGQGPEFLTYFNYEAQQDKSGLPNDRFSAERPEGSISTLTIQRTEQRDSAMYRCASSLERGPRNTDTQYFGPGTRLTVL.

This sequence joins TRBV30 and TRBJ2-1; 7 nucleotides align to TRBD2. After removal of 0 bases from V and 3 bases from J, the junction contained 8 bases not matched to a gene. Germline V gene sequence: CDR1 GTSNPN, CDR2 SVGIG (reference sequence). The CDR3 totals 16 residues. CDR3 sequence (DNA): TGTGCCTGGAGTGTATTTATCGGGAGGCTCTACAATGAGCAGTTCTTC. Protein sequence: CAWSVFIGRLYNEQFF.

The chain links TRBV7-9 to TRBJ2-4; a weak D match, TRBD1 (6 bases). CDR3 length: 15 residues. Germline V gene sequence: CDR1 SEHNR, CDR2 FQNEAQ (reference sequence). Trimming removed 1 base at V and 0 bases at J, with 7 bases between. The CDR3 region is CASSLGTVAKNIQYF. DNA of the CDR3: TGTGCCAGCAGCTTAGGGACAGTAGCCAAAAACATTCAGTACTTC.

This clone has a single count. The chain employs TRBV7-8 and TRBJ1-5, with D perhaps matching TRBD1 (6 bases). In germline, CDR1 is SGHVS, CDR2 FQNEAQ. The CDR3 consists of 16 residues. V lost 5 bases and J 0 bases, leaving 14 bases between the germline ends. The DNA for the CDR3 is TGTGCCAGCAGCCTGACAGGCGAATTTAGCAATCAGCCCCAGCATTTT. Amino acid sequence: CASSLTGEFSNQPQHF.

This chain links TRBV7-2 with TRBJ2-1; 10 positions match TRBD1. CDR1 SGHTA and CDR2 FQGNSA come from the germline V gene. V was clipped by 5 bases and J by 4 bases; unmatched bases: 14. The CDR3 is made up of 18 amino acids. CDR3 sequence: CASSPIKTGGSVYNEQFF. The DNA of the CDR3 is TGTGCCAGCAGCCCCATAAAGACAGGGGGCTCGGTATACAATGAGCAGTTCTTC.

V is TRBV16 and J is TRBJ1-2, with 8 bases lining up with TRBD1. Germline assignment: CDR1 KGHSY and CDR2 FQNENV. CDR3 length: 17 residues. Unmatched junction bases numbered 15, after V lost 3 bases and J lost 6 bases. The CDR3 DNA is TGTGCCAGCAGCCATGCGATCCGTCGGGACAGGTTCGATGGCTACACCTTC. Its protein product is CASSHAIRRDRFDGYTF.

The CDR3 DNA reads TGTGCCAGCAGCCGTTTCGGACAGGGCAATCAGCCCCAGCATTTT. This codes for CASSRFGQGNQPQHF. This chain uses TRBV13 with TRBJ1-5; TRBD1 aligns across 7 bases. The CDR3 has 15 residues. Germline trimming cut 5 bases from V and 2 bases from J; bases unmatched to any gene: 6. Germline V CDR1 and CDR2: PRHDT, FYEKMQ (reference sequence).

The rearrangement joins TRBV12-3 or TRBV12-4 to TRBJ1-1; the D gene is possibly TRBD1 (5 bases). V lost 3 bases and J 8 bases, leaving 10 bases between the germline ends. The CDR3 is made up of 12 amino acids. CDR3 in DNA: TGTGCCAGCAGTTTTTTTGGGGGGGAAGCTTTCTTT. Amino acid sequence: CASSFFGGEAFF.

The chain links TRBV19 to TRBJ2-1, with 13 bases that match TRBD2. Germline V gene lookup returns CDR1 LNHDA and CDR2 SQIVND (reference sequence). V lost 1 base to trimming and J lost 6 bases; unmatched junction nucleotides: 3. CDR3 length equals 16 residues. The CDR3 DNA is TGTGCCAGTAGTATAGGACTAGCGGGGGGAACCAATGAGCAGTTCTTC. Translated: CASSIGLAGGTNEQFF.